The rows below give T cell receptor beta chains drawn from one sample of a study of cytomegalovirus exposure and HLA in healthy donors. Clones were sequenced by immunoSEQ multiplex PCR, and TCRdb holds only the in-frame ones, with some missing. The sample consists of over 100,000 clones, 89% of them appearing once. Sequenced: PBMCs. Receptor source: a woman aged 18-30 years in good health and CMV-seronegative. CDR3s include the opening cysteine and the closing phenylalanine or tryptophan. The D gene is left open where the match is weak. Only part of the rows carry a size: once, few, many, or a class if the clone is expanded.

CDR3aa,CDR3nt,d_gene,v_gene,abundance,j_gene
CATNGGSGYEQYF,TGTGCCACGAACGGGGGGTCTGGGTACGAGCAGTACTTC,TRBD2,TRBV10-3,-,TRBJ2-7
CASSRGQGTQETQYF,TGTGCCAGCTCACGGGGACAGGGAACGCAAGAGACCCAGTACTTC,TRBD1,TRBV18,once,TRBJ2-5
CATKPGGDGYTF,TGTGCCACCAAGCCGGGGGGAGATGGCTACACCTTC,-,TRBV19,-,TRBJ1-2
CASSWGVSSYEQYF,TGTGCCAGCAGTTGGGGGGTGAGCTCCTACGAGCAGTACTTC,-,TRBV6-5,-,TRBJ2-7
CASSDATSGAYEQYF,TGCGCCAGCAGTGATGCGACTAGCGGGGCCTACGAGCAGTACTTC,TRBD2,TRBV10-1,once,TRBJ2-7
CASSPLMGQGGSDTQYF,TGTGCCAGTAGTCCTCTCATGGGACAGGGCGGCTCAGATACGCAGTATTTT,TRBD1,TRBV19,-,TRBJ2-3
CASSFPGSYEQYF,TGCGCCAGCAGCTTTCCGGGTTCCTACGAGCAGTACTTC,-,TRBV5-1,-,TRBJ2-7
CASSWDRGYSPLHF,TGTGCCAGCAGCTGGGACAGGGGATATTCGCCCCTCCACTTT,TRBD1,TRBV7-9,few,TRBJ1-6
CASRKTSTEKLFF,TGTGCCAGCAGAAAAACATCCACTGAAAAACTGTTTTTT,-,TRBV6-1,-,TRBJ1-4
CASSEWGELYNEQFF,TGTGCCAGCAGTGAATGGGGGGAACTTTACAATGAGCAGTTCTTC,-,TRBV6-1,few,TRBJ2-1
CASSRGDRGYEQYF,TGTGCCAGCAGCCGGGGGGACAGGGGCTACGAGCAGTACTTC,TRBD1,TRBV6-6,-,TRBJ2-7
CSASFRDLAFF,TGCAGTGCTAGCTTTCGGGATCTCGCTTTCTTT,-,TRBV20-1,-,TRBJ1-1
CASSYSTKSSYEQYF,TGTGCCAGCAGTTACTCGACAAAGAGCTCCTACGAGCAGTACTTC,-,TRBV6-5,-,TRBJ2-7
CASSSYEDGEGGETQYF,TGTGCCAGCAGTAGTTATGAGGACGGGGAGGGCGGGGAGACCCAGTACTTC,TRBD2,TRBV2,-,TRBJ2-5
CARSTGTSGNTIYF,TGTGCCAGAAGCACAGGGACCTCTGGAAACACCATATATTTT,-,TRBV7-2,-,TRBJ1-3
CASSRDTSEKLFF,TGTGCCAGCAGCCGAGACACCTCTGAAAAACTGTTTTTT,-,TRBV5-5,-,TRBJ1-4
CASSLDFSSYNEQFF,TGTGCCAGCAGCTTAGATTTCTCCTCCTACAATGAGCAGTTCTTC,-,TRBV7-6,-,TRBJ2-1
CASGRAGTGGNIQYF,TGTGCCAGTGGGAGGGCCGGGACAGGGGGCAACATTCAGTACTTC,TRBD1,TRBV27,-,TRBJ2-4
CASSKDRVDYGYTF,TGTGCCAGCAGCAAGGACAGGGTGGACTATGGCTACACCTTC,TRBD1,TRBV2,-,TRBJ1-2
CSVCTGGETQYF,TGCAGCGTCTGCACAGGCGGAGAGACCCAGTACTTC,-,TRBV29-1,-,TRBJ2-5
CASSLPGVNYGYTF,TGTGCCAGCAGTTTGCCCGGGGTTAACTATGGCTACACCTTC,-,TRBV28,-,TRBJ1-2
CASSLVFRDAFF,TGTGCCAGCAGCTTAGTATTTCGGGATGCTTTCTTT,-,TRBV7-9,-,TRBJ1-1
CASSLSPGGNEQYF,TGTGCCAGCAGCTTATCCCCAGGGGGTAACGAGCAGTACTTC,TRBD1,TRBV11-1,-,TRBJ2-7
CASSREPGQGHQPQHF,TGCGCCAGCAGTCGAGAACCGGGACAGGGTCATCAGCCCCAGCATTTT,TRBD1,TRBV23-1,-,TRBJ1-5
CASSRTGWVQETQYF,TGTGCCAGCTCCCGGACAGGATGGGTCCAAGAGACCCAGTACTTC,TRBD1,TRBV18,-,TRBJ2-5
CATKGLPLGTEAFF,TGTGCCACTAAGGGACTCCCTCTGGGCACTGAAGCTTTCTTT,-,TRBV19,-,TRBJ1-1
CASSPNRLAIFYEQYF,TGTGCCAGCTCGCCGAACAGACTAGCGATCTTCTACGAGCAGTACTTC,TRBD2,TRBV18,-,TRBJ2-7
CASSMARGRAQPQHF,TGTGCCAGTAGTATGGCCAGGGGGCGAGCTCAGCCCCAGCATTTT,TRBD1,TRBV19,-,TRBJ1-5
CASSLGTGINTGELFF,TGTGCCAGCAGCTTGGGGACAGGGATAAACACCGGGGAGCTGTTTTTT,TRBD1,TRBV5-6,-,TRBJ2-2
CASETGQVLDTQYF,TGTGCCAGCGAGACAGGGCAAGTTCTAGATACGCAGTATTTT,TRBD1,TRBV2,-,TRBJ2-3
CARKGGEGSNQPQHF,TGTGCCAGGAAGGGTGGGGAGGGTAGCAATCAGCCCCAGCATTTT,-,TRBV25-1,-,TRBJ1-5
CASSQGRRGSNEQFF,TGCGCCAGCAGCCAAGGTCGCCGAGGTAGCAATGAGCAGTTCTTC,-,TRBV4-1,few,TRBJ2-1
CASSQGWGLGEQYF,TGTGCCAGCAGCCAGGGGTGGGGGCTGGGCGAGCAGTACTTC,-,TRBV7-6,-,TRBJ2-7
CASSAGGRTDTQYF,TGCGCCAGCAGTGCAGGGGGCCGCACAGATACGCAGTATTTT,TRBD1,TRBV10-2,-,TRBJ2-3
CASSILSQPQHF,TGTGCCAGTAGTATCCTAAGCCAGCCCCAGCATTTT,-,TRBV19,few,TRBJ1-5
CASSPDRQETQYF,TGTGCCAGCTCACCTGACAGGCAAGAGACCCAGTACTTC,-,TRBV18,-,TRBJ2-5
CASSYPSRTGGVEQYF,TGTGCCAGCAGTTACCCATCTCGGACAGGGGGCGTCGAGCAGTACTTC,TRBD1,TRBV6-5,once,TRBJ2-7
CASSFGHQVRRNEQFF,TGCGCCAGCAGCTTTGGGCATCAGGTCCGAAGAAATGAGCAGTTCTTC,-,TRBV5-1,-,TRBJ2-1
CASSQATANEKLFF,TGTGCCAGCTCACAAGCGACAGCTAATGAAAAACTGTTTTTT,-,TRBV18,-,TRBJ1-4
CASSLAPGAGLGTEAFF,TGTGCCAGCAGCTTGGCCCCCGGGGCGGGGCTGGGCACTGAAGCTTTCTTT,-,TRBV5-4,-,TRBJ1-1
CASSQKGGFGTQYF,TGTGCCAGCAGCCAGAAGGGGGGGTTTGGTACGCAGTATTTT,-,TRBV4-2,-,TRBJ2-3
CATSRDLGLGTDTQYF,TGTGCCACCAGCAGAGATCTGGGACTAGGGACAGATACGCAGTATTTT,TRBD2,TRBV15,-,TRBJ2-3
CASSESGLQETQYF,TGTGCCAGCAGTGAGTCAGGACTCCAAGAGACCCAGTACTTC,-,TRBV6-1,-,TRBJ2-5
CASSPQEGIYEQYF,TGTGCCAGCAGCCCGCAGGAGGGAATCTACGAGCAGTACTTC,-,TRBV6-6,-,TRBJ2-7
CASSLQGVEKLFF,TGTGCCAGCAGCCTCCAGGGGGTTGAAAAACTGTTTTTT,TRBD1,TRBV7-9,-,TRBJ1-4
CASSRQQILEAFF,TGTGCCAGCAGCCGTCAACAGATCCTTGAAGCTTTCTTT,-,TRBV11-1,-,TRBJ1-1
CAISESGQDYGYTF,TGTGCCATCAGTGAGTCGGGACAGGACTATGGCTACACCTTC,TRBD1,TRBV10-3,few,TRBJ1-2
CSVALTGANEKLFF,TGCAGCGTTGCTTTGACAGGGGCTAATGAAAAACTGTTTTTT,TRBD1,TRBV29-1,-,TRBJ1-4
CASKNRGETQYF,TGTGCCAGCAAAAACCGGGGGGAGACCCAGTACTTC,-,TRBV7-8,-,TRBJ2-5
CASSSDRGRSTDTQYF,TGTGCCAGCAGCTCGGACAGGGGGCGCAGCACAGATACGCAGTATTTT,TRBD1,TRBV13,-,TRBJ2-3
CASRRDRVSYEQYF,TGTGCCAGCAGGCGGGACAGGGTGAGTTACGAGCAGTACTTC,TRBD1,TRBV2,many,TRBJ2-7
CASSPTFISYGYTF,TGTGCCAGCAGCCCTACGTTCATTTCGTATGGCTACACCTTC,-,TRBV7-2,-,TRBJ1-2
CASSLQLQGGYTF,TGTGCCAGCAGCCTTCAGTTACAGGGTGGCTACACCTTC,-,TRBV6-5,-,TRBJ1-2